This T cell receptor (beta chain) was retrieved from a study of blood T cell repertoires in COVID-19. Germline V gives CDR1 SEHNR, CDR2 FQNEAQ (reference sequence). The CDR3 spans 15 residues. V lost 1 base and J lost 0, with 9 bases in between. Authors' methods: Quantification of nucleated cells was approximated via reference gene primer amplification. TCRdb's table, derived via immunoSEQ multiplex PCR, lists solely in-frame clones and lacks some. The DNA gave D and trimming, while V, J and clone size come from that table. The sample includes 350,000 to 450,000 clones, roughly 92% of them seen just once. The study drew participants aged about 18 to 90 years from some 24 US areas.

The sequenced sample consisted of PBMCs or T cells enriched from blood (not recorded which). The source of this sequence is a middle-aged woman who had been exposed to COVID-19. The chain combines TRBV7-9 with TRBJ2-5; D is unresolved. The CDR3 sequence is CASSLGRVHQETQYF. In DNA form, the CDR3 reads TGTGCCAGCAGCTTAGGTCGGGTCCACCAAGAGACCCAGTACTTC.